This T cell receptor (beta chain) was obtained from a study of T cells in Graves' hyperthyroidism and ophthalmopathy. The investigators amplified TCR beta CDR3 regions from RNA transcripts. A set of HTBI primers served as the primers for a first-round RT-PCR of the TCR CDR3. TCRdb re-derived calls from the multiplex PCR reads in MiXCR, one entry per CDR3 protein. This sample has about 400,000 distinct CDR3 sequences; around 14% occur once, and the top ten carry roughly 13%. CDR1 SGHTA and CDR2 FQGNSA come from the germline V gene. V shed 1 base and J shed 4 bases, with 13 bases lying between them. This CDR3 has 16 residues.

Sequencing was performed on blood. The chain carries TRBV7-2 and TRBJ2-2; possibly TRBD2 for D (6 bases). This clonotype originated in a woman under 30 with Graves' hyperthyroidism. This CDR3 is CASSLVSGWGTGELFF. The CDR3, as DNA: TGTGCCAGCAGCTTAGTCAGCGGGTGGGGCACCGGGGAGCTGTTTTTT.